This T cell receptor beta chain came from a study of response to subunit inactivated influenza vaccine. Study results and caveats: Each seasonal influenza vaccination, the authors suggested, recruits few new T cells.

In TCRdb, the RT-PCR reads were re-called with MiXCR into one record per CDR3 protein. The sample yields 160,000 or so distinct CDR3 sequences, roughly 11% seen once. In this sample, this clonotype turned up a few times. Its matching antigen is unknown. The V end lost 2 bases, the J end lost 5 bases, and 21 bases lay between the germline ends. CDR1 and CDR2 from the germline V gene are LGHNA and YNFKEQ. The CDR3 covers 18 residues. This clonotype was obtained from a man aged 50 to 60 who received an inactivated influenza vaccine. The rearrangement uses TRBV4-2 and TRBJ2-2; maybe TRBD2 (6 bases). The sample was non-naive T cells sorted from PBMCs, taken 35 to 45 days after vaccination. CDR3 sequence: CASSQKGRLASETGELFF. CDR3 DNA: TGTGCCAGCAGCCAAAAAGGGAGACTTGCTAGCGAGACCGGGGAGCTGTTTTTT.